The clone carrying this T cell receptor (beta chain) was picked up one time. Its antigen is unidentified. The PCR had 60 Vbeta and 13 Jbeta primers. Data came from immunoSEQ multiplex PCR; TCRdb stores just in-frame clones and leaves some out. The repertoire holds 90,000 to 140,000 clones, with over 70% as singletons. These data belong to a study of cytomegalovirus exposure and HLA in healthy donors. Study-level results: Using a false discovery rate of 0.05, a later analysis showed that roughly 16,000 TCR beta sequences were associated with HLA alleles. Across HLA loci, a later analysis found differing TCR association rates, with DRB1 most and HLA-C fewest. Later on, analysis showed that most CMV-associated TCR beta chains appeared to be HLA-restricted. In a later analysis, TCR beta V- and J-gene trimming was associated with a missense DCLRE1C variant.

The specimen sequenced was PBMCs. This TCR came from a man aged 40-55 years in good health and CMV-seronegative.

This CDR3 reads CAWSGLAGGETQYF. CDR3 bases: TGTGCCTGGAGTGGTTTAGCGGGAGGGGAGACCCAGTACTTC. The genes are TRBV30 and TRBJ2-5; 11 bases are a match to TRBD2. Trimming took 1 base from V and 5 from J; bases not matched to a gene: 3. The CDR3 length is 14 residues. CDR1 and CDR2 (germline): GTSNPN, SVGIG (reference sequence).